Each of the 21 T cell receptor beta chains below was sequenced from the same sample in a study of blood T cell repertoires in COVID-19. TCRdb's copy holds only in-frame clones and misses some; the assay was immunoSEQ multiplex PCR. Here the sample spans 200,000 or so clones, around four fifths being singletons. The sequenced material came from peripheral blood. The receptors shown here come from a woman in her fifties or sixties who had recovered from COVID-19.

In its sample, this clone was seen a few times. This chain uses TRBV4-2 with TRBJ1-2; 7 bases match TRBD1. Losses at the gene ends were 3 bases for V and 3 bases for J; bases not matched to a gene: 10. This CDR3 is built from 16 residues. Germline CDR1 and CDR2: LGHNA and YNFKEQ. In DNA, the CDR3 is TGTGCCAGCAGCCAGCGGGACAGCCGTACCCACTATGGCTACACCTTC. Translation: CASSQRDSRTHYGYTF.

In DNA, the CDR3 is TGTGCCTGGAGCGCCCTCGGGACAGCCCAAGAGACCCAGTACTTC. Translation: CAWSALGTAQETQYF. The genes are TRBV30 and TRBJ2-5; 7 bases agree with TRBD1. After removal of 3 bases from V and 1 base from J, the junction contained 8 bases not matched to a gene. CDR1 and CDR2 from the germline V gene are GTSNPN and SVGIG (reference sequence). This CDR3 region has 15 residues. Full variable domain (missing parts from reference TRBV30 and TRBJ2-5): SQTIHQWPATLVQPVGSPLSLECTVEGTSNPNLYWYRQAAGRGLQLLFYSVGIGQISSEVPQNLSASRPQDRQFILSSKKLLLSDSGFYLCAWSALGTAQETQYFGPGTRLLVL.

The chain has TRBV6-2 or TRBV6-3 and TRBJ1-2, with D perhaps TRBD1 (5 bases). The germline V gene has CDR1 MNHEY and CDR2 SVGEGT. The length of the CDR3 is 14 residues. Trimming took off 2 bases at V and 9 bases at J, with 16 bases between the two ends. The CDR3 nucleotides read TGTGCCAGCAGTTACGGCTCAATCTCAGGGCGCTACACCTTC. As protein: CASSYGSISGRYTF.

The chain uses TRBV6-5 and TRBJ1-6; D is ambiguous. Trimming cost V 6 bases and J 13 bases, with 13 bases left between them. Germline V CDR1 and CDR2: MNHEY, SVGAGI. CDR3 size: 12 residues. The CDR3 loop is CASSDLTGPLHF. The DNA of the CDR3 is TGTGCCAGCAGCGACTTAACCGGGCCCCTCCACTTT.

This chain connects TRBV7-2 to TRBJ2-2; D possibly corresponds to TRBD2 (5 bases). Per germline, CDR1 SGHTA and CDR2 FQGNSA. V was pared by 6 bases and J by 9 bases, with 11 bases between. The CDR3 has 12 amino acids. The chain's CDR3 is CASSLLARELFF. For the CDR3, the DNA is TGTGCCAGCAGTCTTCTAGCCCGGGAGCTGTTTTTT.

The V gene is TRBV11-3, the J gene TRBJ2-7, with D uncertain. V shed 0 bases and J shed 6 bases, with 9 bases lying between them. Germline V CDR1 and CDR2: SGHNT, YENEEA. CDR3 size: 13 residues. In nucleotides, the CDR3 is TGTGCCAGCAGCTTAGATGTGAGGAGCGAGCAGTACTTC. As protein: CASSLDVRSEQYF.

The rearrangement joins TRBV4-1 to TRBJ1-1, with D unclear. Germline CDR1 reads MGHRA; CDR2 reads YSYEKL. V was pared by 1 base and J by 0 bases, with 30 bases between. This CDR3 is built from 22 residues. The CDR3 spells CASSQVPGLSPTPYFMNTEAFF. The CDR3 nucleotides are TGCGCCAGCAGCCAAGTTCCAGGCCTGTCCCCTACCCCCTACTTCATGAACACTGAAGCTTTCTTT.

CDR3 DNA sequence: TGTGCTAGTGGTTTCGGGACTGTCTCCTACGAGCAGTACTTC. This translates into CASGFGTVSYEQYF. This chain links TRBV12-5 with TRBJ2-7; possible D gene TRBD2, 6 bases. The length of the CDR3 is 14 residues. Germline CDR1 LGHNT, CDR2 FRNRAP. With 3 bases removed from V and 0 bases from J, the gap between germline ends came to 9 bases.

The rearrangement links TRBV12-3 or TRBV12-4 to TRBJ1-2; D gene ambiguous. This CDR3 is 13 amino acids long. Trimming shortened V by 2 bases and J by 2 bases, and 6 bases separated the two germline ends. CDR3 nucleotides: TGTGCCAGCAGTTTATCGGGAAACTATGGCTACACCTTC. Its translation: CASSLSGNYGYTF.

This clone was recorded a few times. The V and J genes are TRBV27 and TRBJ1-4; D is undetermined. With 3 bases removed from V and 1 base from J, the gap between germline ends came to 15 bases. CDR3 length: 17 amino acids. Germline V CDR1 and CDR2: MNHEY, SMNVEV (reference sequence). Here the CDR3 DNA reads TGTGCCAGCAGTTTCCTCCCTCAGGCGAGAACTAATGAAAAACTGTTTTTT. This encodes CASSFLPQARTNEKLFF. Using reference TRBV27 and TRBJ1-4 for the parts outside the CDR3, the full variable domain is EAQVTQNPRYLITVTGKKLTVTCSQNMNHEYMSWYRQDPGLGLRQIYYSMNVEVTDKGDVPEGYKVSRKEKRNFPLILESPSPNQTSLYFCASSFLPQARTNEKLFFGSGTQLSVL.

This chain joins TRBV19 and TRBJ2-5, with 11 bases matching TRBD1. CDR3 length equals 14 residues. The germline V gene has CDR1 LNHDA and CDR2 SQIVND (reference sequence). V dropped 6 bases and J dropped 4; count of bases not matched to a gene: 4. The CDR3 nucleotides read TGTGCCAGTAGCAGGGACAGGGGGACAGAGACCCAGTACTTC. Encoded protein: CASSRDRGTETQYF. The variable domain in full, completed from reference TRBV19 and TRBJ2-5, reads DGGITQSPKYLFRKEGQNVTLSCEQNLNHDAMYWYRQDPGQGLRLIYYSQIVNDFQKGDIAEGYSVSREKKESFPLTVTSAQKNPTAFYLCASSRDRGTETQYFGPGTRLLVL.

V is TRBV7-9 and J is TRBJ1-4, with 7 bases that match TRBD1. With V trimmed by 4 bases and J by 8 bases, 7 bases remained unmatched. CDR3 size: 14 residues. Germline V CDR1 and CDR2: SEHNR, FQNEAQ (reference sequence). In DNA form, the CDR3 reads TGTGCCAGCAGCTCGGACAGGAGGAGGGAAAAACTGTTTTTT. Its translation: CASSSDRRREKLFF.

V is TRBV5-6 and J is TRBJ1-1, with TRBD1 identical over 7 bases. The CDR3 has 16 residues. V lost 4 bases to trimming and J lost 3 bases; unmatched junction nucleotides: 12. Looked up from germline, CDR1 is SGHDT and CDR2 is YYEEEE. In nucleotides, the CDR3 is TGTGCCAGCAGCCAAGGTCTGGGACAGCTACACACTGAAGCTTTCTTT. It encodes CASSQGLGQLHTEAFF.

This sequence joins TRBV5-6 and TRBJ2-1; TRBD1 agrees at 7 bases. V lost 2 bases and J lost 3; bases outside the gene matches: 5. This CDR3 spans 15 amino acids. Germline-derived CDR1 and CDR2 are SGHDT and YYEEEE. CDR3 nucleotides: TGTGCCAGCAGCTTTTACAGGGGATTCTACAATGAGCAGTTCTTC. This codes for CASSFYRGFYNEQFF.

The chain combines TRBV5-4 with TRBJ2-2; D is uncertain. This CDR3 contains 15 residues. Germline V gene lookup returns CDR1 SGHNT and CDR2 YYREEE (reference sequence). Trimming left V 0 bases short and J 1 base short, with 7 bases between. This CDR3 is CASSLASVNTGELFF. The CDR3 DNA follows: TGTGCCAGCAGCTTGGCTAGTGTGAACACCGGGGAGCTGTTTTTT.

The genes are TRBV4-3 and TRBJ2-7; 7 bases match TRBD1. V shed 0 bases and J 0 bases; nucleotides not matched to a gene: 5. Per the germline V gene, CDR1 is LGHNA and CDR2 is YSLEER. CDR3 size: 16 residues. The CDR3 here is CASSQDQAGGSYEQYF. The CDR3 region has the DNA TGCGCCAGCAGCCAAGATCAGGCAGGGGGCTCCTACGAGCAGTACTTC.

The chain uses TRBV27 and TRBJ2-1; D gene unclear. The CDR3 is made up of 12 amino acids. The V gene lost 3 bases and the J gene lost 5 bases, with 5 bases spanning the gap. Germline values: CDR1 MNHEY, CDR2 SMNVEV (reference sequence). The CDR3 DNA reads TGTGCCAGCAGTTTCATTCACAATGAGCAGTTCTTC. Encoded protein: CASSFIHNEQFF.

The chain has TRBV7-2 and TRBJ2-7; 7 bases line up with TRBD2. J gave up 0 bases and V 1 base, and 12 bases lay outside the gene matches. CDR3 size: 18 residues. Germline-derived CDR1 and CDR2 are SGHTA and FQGNSA. Written as DNA, the CDR3 is TGTGCCAGCAGCTTAGTTCAAGCGGGGACCATTCACTCCTACGAGCAGTACTTC. Encoded protein: CASSLVQAGTIHSYEQYF.

The chain recombines TRBV4-1 with TRBJ1-5; 10 nucleotides align to TRBD1. The CDR3 contains 16 residues. V trimming: 4 bases; J trimming: 6 bases; junction bases outside the gene matches: 9. In germline, CDR1 is MGHRA, CDR2 YSYEKL. CDR3 bases: TGCGCCAGCAGCCCCCCGGGACAGGGGATGTTTCAGCCCCAGCATTTT. It specifies CASSPPGQGMFQPQHF.

This chain connects TRBV18 to TRBJ1-1; D is possibly TRBD1 (6 bases). V shed 2 bases and J shed 4 bases, with 17 bases lying between them. CDR1 is KGHSH, CDR2 LQKENI, per germline. The CDR3 consists of 16 residues. This chain's CDR3 is CASSPFPSGGGTEAFF. CDR3 nucleotides: TGTGCCAGCTCACCATTCCCTTCGGGGGGCGGCACTGAAGCTTTCTTT.

The chain uses TRBV19 and TRBJ2-7, with D tentatively TRBD1 (6 bases). Trimming stripped 8 bases from V and 0 bases from J, with 11 bases between. Germline CDR1 is LNHDA and CDR2 is SQIVND (reference sequence). The CDR3 contains 13 residues. The CDR3 here is CASRYRDSYEQYF. The CDR3 coding sequence is TGTGCCAGTCGGTACAGGGACTCCTACGAGCAGTACTTC. The full variable domain, its missing parts supplied by reference TRBV19 and TRBJ2-7, is DGGITQSPKYLFRKEGQNVTLSCEQNLNHDAMYWYRQDPGQGLRLIYYSQIVNDFQKGDIAEGYSVSREKKESFPLTVTSAQKNPTAFYLCASRYRDSYEQYFGPGTRLTVT.